This T cell receptor beta chain derives from a study of blood T cell repertoires in COVID-19. Study-level information: Collection of acute and convalescent COVID-19 samples took place in the United States, Italy and Spain. PBMCs, B-cell-depleted T cells, or T cells were the source of the cDNA or gDNA that made up the material.

Trimming removed 6 bases at V and 7 bases at J, with 18 bases between. Germline CDR1 reads SEHNR; CDR2 reads FQNEAQ (reference sequence). This CDR3 comprises 15 residues. Produced via immunoSEQ multiplex PCR; TCRdb's table is partial and in-frame only. The sample has about 52,000 clones, 82% seen once. The sample consisted of peripheral blood. This sequence was found in an elderly man with COVID-19, enrolled during active disease. The chain has TRBV7-9 and TRBJ2-2; a possible D gene is TRBD1 (5 bases). The CDR3 reads CASRSDTNPFGELFF. In DNA, the CDR3 is TGTGCCAGCAGATCGGACACAAATCCCTTCGGGGAGCTGTTTTTT.